This entry lists 13 T cell receptor beta chains sequenced from one sample in a study of technical replicates of blood from a few donors. The repertoire was sequenced with immunoSEQ multiplex PCR; TCRdb's copy has only in-frame clones and lacks some. The sample yields approximately 75,000 clones, 75% to 85% seen once. Sequences were obtained from PBMCs. The receptor source for this set is a human donor in good health. Some clones in this sample may be carry-over from other donors' samples.

The chain carries TRBV7-4 and TRBJ2-7; 8 bases agree with TRBD1. There are 17 residues in the CDR3. Unmatched junction bases numbered 20, after V lost 9 bases and J lost 4 bases. CDR1 and CDR2 from the germline V gene are SGHVT and SQSDAQ. The CDR3 coding sequence is TGTGCCAGACACCCAGGGGGCGGGCAGGGAATCGAGTACGAGCAGTACTTC. Its protein is CARHPGGGQGIEYEQYF.

This chain joins TRBV5-6 and TRBJ2-1; D perhaps matches TRBD1 (5 bases). Per germline, CDR1 SGHDT and CDR2 YYEEEE. The CDR3 consists of 12 residues. The V end lost 7 bases, the J end lost 7 bases, and 12 bases lay between the germline ends. The chain's CDR3 is CASVDSWNEQFF. The CDR3 bases are TGTGCCAGCGTTGACAGTTGGAATGAGCAGTTCTTC.

This clone has just one count. For the CDR3, the DNA is TGTGCCATCAGTGATTCTACTCGAGCCCACAATGAGCAGTTCTTC. It specifies CAISDSTRAHNEQFF. This chain uses TRBV10-3 with TRBJ2-1; D gene uncertain. Trimming left V 3 bases short and J 5 bases short, with 14 bases between. The CDR3 length is 15 residues. CDR1 and CDR2 (germline): ENHRY, SYGVKD.

The chain has TRBV6-5 and TRBJ1-2, with no clear D. Germline assignment: CDR1 MNHEY and CDR2 SVGAGI. There are 13 residues in the CDR3. V lost 5 bases and J 4 bases, leaving 11 bases between the germline ends. CDR3 coding DNA: TGTGCCAGCAGTCAATCCATGTTCTATGGCTACACCTTC. This gives the protein CASSQSMFYGYTF.

J is TRBJ2-7 and V is TRBV7-2; 14 bases align to TRBD2. The CDR3 totals 19 residues. Trimming removed 4 bases from V and 4 bases from J; junction bases left unmatched: 15. Germline CDR1 and CDR2: SGHTA and FQGNSA. The CDR3 sequence is CASSSPRMTSGGERYEQYF. CDR3 nucleotide sequence: TGTGCCAGCAGCTCCCCAAGGATGACTAGCGGGGGGGAGAGGTACGAGCAGTACTTC.

The chain joins TRBV13 to TRBJ2-7; 8 bases agree with TRBD2. The CDR3 is 16 residues long. With 5 bases clipped from V and 6 bases from J, the junction kept 15 bases outside the gene matches. CDR1 is PRHDT and CDR2 is FYEKMQ in the germline V gene (reference sequence). The CDR3 is CASSREGDREGTEQYF. The CDR3 nucleotides are TGTGCCAGCAGCCGCGAGGGTGATCGGGAGGGAACCGAGCAGTACTTC.

CDR3 protein: CASNEGASTEAFF. CDR3 coding DNA: TGTGCCAGTAACGAGGGGGCGTCGACTGAAGCTTTCTTT. V is TRBV19 and J is TRBJ1-1; 7 nucleotides align to TRBD1. This CDR3 is built from 13 residues. V trimming: 7 bases; J trimming: 5 bases; junction bases outside the gene matches: 7. Germline V gene data show CDR1 as LNHDA and CDR2 as SQIVND (reference sequence). The full variable domain, rest sourced from reference TRBV19 and TRBJ1-1, is DGGITQSPKYLFRKEGQNVTLSCEQNLNHDAMYWYRQDPGQGLRLIYYSQIVNDFQKGDIAEGYSVSREKKESFPLTVTSAQKNPTAFYLCASNEGASTEAFFGQGTRLTVV.

This clone has only a few counts. The chain employs TRBV23-1 and TRBJ2-3, with a tentative D call TRBD1 (5 bases). TRBV23-1 belongs to the ORF category, with a function that is uncertain. CDR3 length equals 11 residues. The ends were cut back, 8 bases at V and 4 bases at J, with 7 bases in the middle. CDR3 nucleotides: TGCGCCAGCCAGGGTGCAGATACGCAGTATTTT. Translated: CASQGADTQYF.

This sequence joins TRBV30 and TRBJ2-5, with TRBD1 as a possible D gene (6 bases). V lost 4 bases, J lost 4 bases, and 19 bases lay in between. The CDR3 has 15 residues. Germline V gene data show CDR1 as GTSNPN and CDR2 as SVGIG (reference sequence). CDR3 amino acids: CAWNTFLGARETQYF. The CDR3 DNA follows: TGTGCCTGGAACACCTTCTTGGGGGCGAGAGAGACCCAGTACTTC.

The chain couples TRBV7-6 to TRBJ2-5; 13 nucleotides agree with TRBD2. Trimming took 1 base from V and 2 from J; bases not matched to a gene: 1. The CDR3 extends over 16 amino acids. Germline V gives CDR1 SGHVS, CDR2 FNYEAQ. CDR3: CASSLGLAGGQETQYF. CDR3 sequence (DNA): TGTGCCAGCAGCTTAGGACTAGCGGGGGGTCAAGAGACCCAGTACTTC.

Note on this clone: Compared with germline, one end of the junction differs, possibly owing to a read error. The genes are TRBV29-1 and TRBJ1-1; TRBD1 is a possible D gene (5 bases). Germline values: CDR1 SQVTM, CDR2 ANQGSEA. The CDR3 is made up of 11 amino acids. The CDR3 DNA reads TGCAGCGTTGTAGAGGGGCCTGACGCTTTCTTT. Amino acids: CSVVEGPDAFF.

This chain joins TRBV7-9 and TRBJ1-2; D is perhaps TRBD1 (6 bases). CDR1 and CDR2 (germline): SEHNR, FQNEAQ (reference sequence). V gave up 3 bases and J gave up 7 bases, with 24 bases separating them. This CDR3 comprises 17 residues. The CDR3 DNA follows: TGTGCCAGCAGCTTGTCGGGTCGGGGCAGGGGAGTATCTGGCTACACCTTC. Translation: CASSLSGRGRGVSGYTF. The whole variable domain, remainder taken from reference TRBV7-9 and TRBJ1-2, is DTGVSQNPRHKITKRGQNVTFRCDPISEHNRLYWYRQTLGQGPEFLTYFQNEAQLEKSRLLSDRFSAERPKGSFSTLEIQRTEQGDSAMYLCASSLSGRGRGVSGYTFGSGTRLTVV.

The V call is TRBV7-6, the J call TRBJ1-4, with a possible D match to TRBD1 (5 bases). Per germline, CDR1 SGHVS and CDR2 FNYEAQ. The length of the CDR3 is 14 residues. V was trimmed by 5 bases and J by 8 bases, leaving 15 bases between them. CDR3 nucleotides: TGTGCCAGCAGCCCAGACAGTCTGGAAGAAAAACTGTTTTTT. This gives the protein CASSPDSLEEKLFF.